The 21 T cell receptor beta chains reported below all come from one sample, sequenced in a study of cytomegalovirus exposure and HLA in healthy donors. The study ran its PCR with 60 Vbeta and 13 Jbeta primers. Generated by immunoSEQ multiplex PCR, the TCRdb table keeps only in-frame clones and is missing some. The data show 120,000 to 150,000 clones, under 85% seen once. Sequenced input: PBMCs. Receptors originate from a woman aged 40 to 50 in good health and CMV-seropositive.

The chain recombines TRBV4-1 with TRBJ2-3, with TRBD2 as a possible D gene (5 bases). Trimming stripped 0 bases from V and 4 bases from J, with 17 bases between. The CDR3 length is 17 residues. From germline, CDR1 is MGHRA and CDR2 YSYEKL. The CDR3 sequence is CASSQDSEGWMADTQYF. CDR3 nucleotides: TGCGCCAGCAGCCAAGATTCAGAGGGTTGGATGGCAGATACGCAGTATTTT.

This sequence joins TRBV5-4 and TRBJ1-2; 9 bases are shared with TRBD1. The junction had 5 bases not matched to a gene; V was cut back by 0 bases and J by 5 bases. Germline V gene lookup returns CDR1 SGHNT and CDR2 YYREEE (reference sequence). This CDR3 is built from 15 residues. The DNA for the CDR3 is TGTGCCAGCAGCTTGGTGGACAGGGGACTGTATGGCTACACCTTC. Translated: CASSLVDRGLYGYTF.

The J gene is TRBJ1-1, the V gene TRBV7-9; D unclear. Germline CDR1 SEHNR, CDR2 FQNEAQ (reference sequence). Trimming stripped 10 bases from V and 1 base from J, with 7 bases between. The CDR3 is 11 residues long. DNA for the CDR3: TGTGCCATTACAGAGAACACTGAAGCTTTCTTT. It encodes CAITENTEAFF.

The CDR3: CASSLARLAGADTQYF. Written as DNA, the CDR3 is TGTGCCAGCAGCTTAGCTAGACTAGCGGGGGCGGATACGCAGTATTTT. The chain recombines TRBV7-2 with TRBJ2-3; TRBD2 matches 12 bases. V was pared by 0 bases and J by 6 bases, with 4 bases of the junction left unmatched. This CDR3 contains 16 residues. Germline-derived CDR1 and CDR2 are SGHTA and FQGNSA.

The V call is TRBV18, the J call TRBJ2-2; weak D call: TRBD1 (6 bases). This CDR3 is 15 amino acids long. The ends were cut back, 3 bases at V and 2 bases at J, with 10 bases in the middle. Germline CDR1 KGHSH, CDR2 LQKENI. CDR3 amino acids: CASSPTRGNTGELFF. CDR3 DNA sequence: TGTGCCAGCTCACCTACCAGGGGAAACACCGGGGAGCTGTTTTTT.

This chain connects TRBV5-1 to TRBJ2-5; the D gene is possibly TRBD2 (5 bases). V dropped 0 bases and J dropped 5 bases, with 11 bases sitting between them. The germline V gene has CDR1 SGHRS and CDR2 YFSETQ. This CDR3 contains 14 residues. CDR3 residues: CASSLGGSWETQYF. CDR3 bases: TGCGCCAGCAGCTTGGGAGGGTCTTGGGAGACCCAGTACTTC.

The table lists this clone with a count of one. This chain joins TRBV19 and TRBJ1-5; TRBD1 is a possible D gene (5 bases). Trimming removed 5 bases from V and 3 bases from J, with 14 bases in between. CDR3 length equals 15 residues. Germline V gene data show CDR1 as LNHDA and CDR2 as SQIVND (reference sequence). The chain's CDR3 is CASSSLAGDNQPQHF. CDR3 nucleotide sequence: TGTGCCAGTAGTTCCTTGGCGGGGGACAATCAGCCCCAGCATTTT.

The sample holds a few counts of this clone. The chain links TRBV10-3 to TRBJ1-5; D unresolved. CDR1 is ENHRY, CDR2 SYGVKD, per germline. V shed 4 bases and J shed 0 bases, with 10 bases lying between them. This CDR3 comprises 15 residues. The CDR3 DNA reads as TGTGCCATCAGTGCAGATATTAATAGCAATCAGCCCCAGCATTTT. This codes for CAISADINSNQPQHF.

The rearrangement links TRBV14 to TRBJ2-7; D unresolved. V gave up 8 bases and J gave up 2 bases, with 7 bases separating them. The CDR3 has 11 residues. Germline CDR1 is SGHDN and CDR2 is FVKESK. CDR3 protein: CASAVTYEQYF. CDR3 DNA sequence: TGTGCCAGCGCGGTGACCTACGAGCAGTACTTC.

The chain employs TRBV7-2 and TRBJ1-2, with 9 bases aligning to TRBD1. The germline V gene encodes CDR1 SGHTA and CDR2 FQGNSA. The trim removed 4 bases at V and 4 bases at J, leaving 4 bases unmatched. The CDR3 loop spans 14 amino acids. As DNA, the CDR3 is TGTGCCAGCAGCTCAGGGACAGGGTCCTATGGCTACACCTTC. Translated, it gives CASSSGTGSYGYTF.

V and J are TRBV2 and TRBJ1-2; tentative D call: TRBD1 (6 bases). The CDR3 covers 16 residues. The germline V gene has CDR1 SNHLY and CDR2 FYNNEI. Trimming removed 4 bases at V and 2 bases at J, with 17 bases between. CDR3 nucleotide sequence: TGTGCCAGCAGTGTGAGGGGGTCAGGGGTAAACTATGGCTACACCTTC. Translation: CASSVRGSGVNYGYTF.

J is TRBJ2-2 and V is TRBV19; 7 bases match TRBD1. Germline CDR1 LNHDA, CDR2 SQIVND (reference sequence). The junction had 10 bases not matched to a gene; V was cut back by 6 bases and J by 0 bases. The length of the CDR3 is 17 residues. This chain's CDR3 is CASSNDRDLANTGELFF. The CDR3 coding sequence is TGTGCCAGTAGCAACGACAGGGATTTAGCGAACACCGGGGAGCTGTTTTTT.

This rearrangement joins TRBV7-9 to TRBJ1-2; a weak D match, TRBD1 (6 bases). Germline CDR1 SEHNR, CDR2 FQNEAQ (reference sequence). The V gene lost 4 bases and the J gene lost 4 bases, with 13 bases spanning the gap. The CDR3 is 14 amino acids. The CDR3 is CASSSRTDFYGYTF. The CDR3 nucleotides read TGTGCCAGCAGCTCGCGGACAGATTTCTATGGCTACACCTTC. Together with reference TRBV7-9 and TRBJ1-2, the CDR3 gives the full variable domain: DTGVSQNPRHKITKRGQNVTFRCDPISEHNRLYWYRQTLGQGPEFLTYFQNEAQLEKSRLLSDRFSAERPKGSFSTLEIQRTEQGDSAMYLCASSSRTDFYGYTFGSGTRLTVV.

The chain recombines TRBV7-6 with TRBJ1-1; a weak D match, TRBD1 (6 bases). The CDR3 has 14 amino acids. Germline V gene data show CDR1 as SGHVS and CDR2 as FNYEAQ. Trimming pared 1 base from V and 8 bases from J, leaving 14 bases between. The CDR3 bases are TGTGCCAGCAGCTTAGAGACAGGACGTGGGGAAGCTTTCTTT. Its translation is CASSLETGRGEAFF.

The table lists this clone with a few counts. The genes are TRBV5-1 and TRBJ2-3, with 8 bases matching TRBD2. The CDR3 contains 16 residues. Germline V gene sequence: CDR1 SGHRS, CDR2 YFSETQ. The trim removed 1 base at V and 6 bases at J, leaving 10 bases unmatched. Written as DNA, the CDR3 is TGCGCCAGCAGCTTGCAAGGCCTAGCGGGCCGGGATACGCAGTATTTT. Translated, it gives CASSLQGLAGRDTQYF. The variable domain in full, with the rest retrieved from reference TRBV5-1 and TRBJ2-3, is KAGVTQTPRYLIKTRGQQVTLSCSPISGHRSVSWYQQTPGQGLQFLFEYFSETQRNKGNFPGRFSGRQFSNSRSEMNVSTLELGDSALYLCASSLQGLAGRDTQYFGPGTRLTVL.

The chain combines TRBV15 with TRBJ2-3, with 14 bases lining up with TRBD2. The trim removed 2 bases at V and 3 bases at J, leaving 1 base unmatched. The V gene's germline CDR1 is LNHNV and CDR2 YYDKDF (reference sequence). The CDR3 length is 16 residues. The CDR3 nucleotides are TGTGCCACCAGCAGAAGACTAGCGGGGGGGACAGATACGCAGTATTTT. This gives the protein CATSRRLAGGTDTQYF.

This rearrangement joins TRBV6-1 to TRBJ2-7; D is possibly TRBD2 (7 bases). V lost 2 bases and J lost 4, with 15 bases in between. CDR1 is MNHNS and CDR2 is SASEGT in the germline V gene. This CDR3 comprises 15 residues. CDR3 sequence reads: CASSERGDYPYEQYF. Here the CDR3 DNA reads TGTGCCAGCAGTGAAAGGGGGGACTACCCGTACGAGCAGTACTTC.

The V gene is TRBV7-2, the J gene TRBJ2-5; D call uncertain. Germline V gene data show CDR1 as SGHTA and CDR2 as FQGNSA. The CDR3 has 13 residues. Trimming left V 5 bases short and J 1 base short, with 8 bases between. The CDR3 nucleotides read TGTGCCAGCAGCCCGCCAGTCCAAGAGACCCAGTACTTC. Its protein is CASSPPVQETQYF. Full variable domain (remainder filled in from reference TRBV7-2 and TRBJ2-5): GAGVSQSPSNKVTEKGKDVELRCDPISGHTALYWYRQSLGQGLEFLIYFQGNSAPDKSGLPSDRFSAERTGGSVSTLTIQRTQQEDSAVYLCASSPPVQETQYFGPGTRLLVL.

The chain has TRBV10-3 and TRBJ1-4; the match to TRBD1 covers 9 bases. CDR1 ENHRY and CDR2 SYGVKD come from the germline V gene. The CDR3 runs to 16 residues. With V trimmed by 5 bases and J by 8 bases, 12 bases remained unmatched. The CDR3 region is CAISPSGQGMGEKLFF. The CDR3 coding sequence is TGTGCCATCAGTCCATCGGGACAGGGAATGGGAGAAAAACTGTTTTTT.

The CDR3 bases are TGCGCCAGCAGCCCACTACAAGGGAACACCGGGGAGCTGTTTTTT. Amino acids: CASSPLQGNTGELFF. The V and J genes are TRBV4-1 and TRBJ2-2, with unresolved D. Deletions cut 4 bases from V and 1 base from J, with 10 bases between. CDR1 MGHRA and CDR2 YSYEKL come from the germline V gene. The CDR3 sequence is 15 residues long.

The chain couples TRBV5-1 to TRBJ2-2; no clear D. Per germline, CDR1 SGHRS and CDR2 YFSETQ. The CDR3 covers 16 residues. V lost 4 bases, J lost 3 bases, and 16 bases lay in between. The CDR3 reads CASSPPEPGDTGELFF. The CDR3 region has the DNA TGCGCCAGCAGCCCACCCGAACCCGGTGACACCGGGGAGCTGTTTTTT.